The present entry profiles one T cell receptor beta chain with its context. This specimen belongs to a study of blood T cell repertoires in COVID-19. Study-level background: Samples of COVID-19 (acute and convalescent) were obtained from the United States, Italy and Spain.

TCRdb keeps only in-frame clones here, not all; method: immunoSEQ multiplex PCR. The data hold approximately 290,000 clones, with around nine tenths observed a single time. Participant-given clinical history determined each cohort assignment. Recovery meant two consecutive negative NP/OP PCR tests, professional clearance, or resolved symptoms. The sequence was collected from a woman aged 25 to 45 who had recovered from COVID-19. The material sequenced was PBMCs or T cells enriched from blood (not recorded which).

In DNA, the CDR3 is TGCGCCAGCAGCCAAGATGGGGCAGGGGGCACCCTCCACTTT. This sequence encodes CASSQDGAGGTLHF. This rearrangement joins TRBV4-3 to TRBJ1-6; 8 nucleotides align to TRBD1. The V and J ends lost 0 bases and 14 bases, in that order; junction bases with no gene match: 6. The CDR3 has 14 residues. Germline V lookup: CDR1 LGHNA, CDR2 YSLEER.